These T cell receptor beta chains were read from a single sample in a study of beta chain features in type 1 diabetes. Clones were sequenced by immunoSEQ multiplex PCR, and TCRdb holds only the in-frame ones, with some missing. The data show roughly 260,000 clones, roughly 22% seen once. The sample was naive CD4+ T cells from blood. The receptor source for this set is a woman between 40 and 55 years old with type 1 diabetes. Each CDR3 is given with its conserved first and last residue. The order of the fields is J gene, V gene, CDR3 protein.

j_call: TRBJ2-5; v_call: TRBV28; cdr3_aa: CASRSGGWAQYF
j_call: TRBJ2-1; v_call: TRBV18; cdr3_aa: CASSPINGPYNEQFF
j_call: TRBJ1-1; v_call: TRBV10-3; cdr3_aa: CAILTDLNTEAFF
j_call: TRBJ1-4; v_call: TRBV28; cdr3_aa: CASSLDGNEKLFF
j_call: TRBJ2-1; v_call: TRBV28; cdr3_aa: CASRASGGPNEQFF
j_call: TRBJ2-3; v_call: TRBV7-9; cdr3_aa: CASSRQGNPTDTQYF
j_call: TRBJ1-2; v_call: TRBV5-1; cdr3_aa: CASSLVQGNYGYTF
j_call: TRBJ2-7; v_call: TRBV28; cdr3_aa: CASTLPGVYEQYF
j_call: TRBJ1-2; v_call: TRBV25-1; cdr3_aa: CASSTRTGDKDGYTF
j_call: TRBJ1-2; v_call: TRBV27; cdr3_aa: CASSLEGRGTYGYTF
j_call: TRBJ1-2; v_call: TRBV11-1; cdr3_aa: CASSFEGTGPYGYTF
j_call: TRBJ1-3; v_call: TRBV9; cdr3_aa: CASSEGLTGAGNTIYF
j_call: TRBJ1-2; v_call: TRBV5-1; cdr3_aa: CASSLETGYGYTF
j_call: TRBJ2-1; v_call: TRBV28; cdr3_aa: CASSSQGTYNEQFF
j_call: TRBJ1-3; v_call: TRBV6-6; cdr3_aa: CASSLDQTGGRPIYF
j_call: TRBJ1-2; v_call: TRBV2; cdr3_aa: CASSHMTEGYGYTF
j_call: TRBJ2-3; v_call: TRBV7-2; cdr3_aa: CASSLDQGTDTQYF
j_call: TRBJ2-3; v_call: TRBV28; cdr3_aa: CASKSGSIADTQYF
j_call: TRBJ2-1; v_call: TRBV19; cdr3_aa: CASRPDNNEQFF
j_call: TRBJ2-5; v_call: TRBV9; cdr3_aa: CASSPRTGTETQYF
j_call: TRBJ1-2; v_call: TRBV20-1; cdr3_aa: CRAPENYGYTF
j_call: TRBJ1-1; v_call: TRBV9; cdr3_aa: CASSADGSYTEAFF
j_call: TRBJ2-7; v_call: TRBV29-1; cdr3_aa: CSVGGRGQSSSYEQYF
j_call: TRBJ2-6; v_call: TRBV11-2; cdr3_aa: CASTFRDGSGANVLTF
j_call: TRBJ2-7; v_call: TRBV5-1; cdr3_aa: CASSPYTGEHGEQYF
j_call: TRBJ1-3; v_call: TRBV9; cdr3_aa: CASSPSTVSGNTIYF
j_call: TRBJ2-1; v_call: TRBV28; cdr3_aa: CASSQLAGGYNEQFF
j_call: TRBJ2-1; v_call: TRBV19; cdr3_aa: CASTRRDEQFF
j_call: TRBJ1-5; v_call: TRBV10-3; cdr3_aa: CAIRDSGVQPQHF
j_call: TRBJ1-1; v_call: TRBV28; cdr3_aa: CASSSLAMNTEAFF
j_call: TRBJ1-1; v_call: TRBV11-1; cdr3_aa: CASSPIGAEAFF
j_call: TRBJ1-1; v_call: TRBV7-9; cdr3_aa: CASSSSPGGVNTEAFF
j_call: TRBJ2-1; v_call: TRBV7-2; cdr3_aa: CASSPGQGSLNEQFF
j_call: TRBJ1-1; v_call: TRBV6-5; cdr3_aa: CASSAGGARTEAFF
j_call: TRBJ2-5; v_call: TRBV28; cdr3_aa: CASSLARIQTQYF
j_call: TRBJ2-1; v_call: TRBV4-3; cdr3_aa: CASSQGGAGDPNEQFF
j_call: TRBJ2-5; v_call: TRBV2; cdr3_aa: CASSDGVEETQYF
j_call: TRBJ1-6; v_call: TRBV7-2; cdr3_aa: CASTPGTANSPLHF
j_call: TRBJ1-1; v_call: TRBV6-1; cdr3_aa: CANGWGDTEAFF
j_call: TRBJ1-5; v_call: TRBV2; cdr3_aa: CASSEVAGANQPQHF
j_call: TRBJ2-7; v_call: TRBV7-9; cdr3_aa: CASSLAGESYEQYF
j_call: TRBJ2-1; v_call: TRBV7-9; cdr3_aa: CASSLESGQGAYNEQFF
j_call: TRBJ2-1; v_call: TRBV7-6; cdr3_aa: CASSVTGGWDEQFF
j_call: TRBJ2-3; v_call: TRBV30; cdr3_aa: CAWSRGYTQYF
j_call: TRBJ1-2; v_call: TRBV19; cdr3_aa: CASSIGQGARGYTF
j_call: TRBJ2-7; v_call: TRBV29-1; cdr3_aa: CSVGRDSYEQYF
j_call: TRBJ2-3; v_call: TRBV28; cdr3_aa: CASSSGTGDTQYF
j_call: TRBJ2-7; v_call: TRBV25-1; cdr3_aa: CASSESGGQEFYFYEQYF
j_call: TRBJ2-3; v_call: TRBV9; cdr3_aa: CASSQQTSGIQDTQYF
j_call: TRBJ2-7; v_call: TRBV28; cdr3_aa: CASRSRLYEQYF
j_call: TRBJ1-1; v_call: TRBV25-1; cdr3_aa: CASSATEVTEAFF